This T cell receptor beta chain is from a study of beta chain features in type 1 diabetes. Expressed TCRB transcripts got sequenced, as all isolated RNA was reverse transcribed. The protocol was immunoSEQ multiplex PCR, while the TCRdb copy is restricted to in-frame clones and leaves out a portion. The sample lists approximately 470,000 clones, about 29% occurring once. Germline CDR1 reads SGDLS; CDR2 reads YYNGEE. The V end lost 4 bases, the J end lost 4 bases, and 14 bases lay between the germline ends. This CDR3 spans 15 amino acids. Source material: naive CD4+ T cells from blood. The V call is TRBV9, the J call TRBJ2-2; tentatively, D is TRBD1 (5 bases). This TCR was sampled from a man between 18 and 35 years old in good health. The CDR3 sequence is CASSSRGGATGELFF. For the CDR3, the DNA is TGTGCCAGCAGCTCCCGAGGTGGGGCCACCGGGGAGCTGTTTTTT.